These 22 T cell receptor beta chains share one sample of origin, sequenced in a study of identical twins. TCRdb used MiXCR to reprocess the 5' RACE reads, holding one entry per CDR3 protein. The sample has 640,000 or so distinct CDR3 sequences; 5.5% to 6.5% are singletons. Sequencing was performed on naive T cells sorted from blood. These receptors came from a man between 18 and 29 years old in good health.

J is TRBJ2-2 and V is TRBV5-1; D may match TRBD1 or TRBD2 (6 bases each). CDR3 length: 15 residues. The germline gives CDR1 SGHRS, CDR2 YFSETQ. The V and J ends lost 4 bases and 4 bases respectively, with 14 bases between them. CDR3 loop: CASSQRGAFTGELFF. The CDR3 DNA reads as TGCGCCAGCAGCCAAAGGGGGGCTTTCACCGGGGAGCTGTTTTTT.

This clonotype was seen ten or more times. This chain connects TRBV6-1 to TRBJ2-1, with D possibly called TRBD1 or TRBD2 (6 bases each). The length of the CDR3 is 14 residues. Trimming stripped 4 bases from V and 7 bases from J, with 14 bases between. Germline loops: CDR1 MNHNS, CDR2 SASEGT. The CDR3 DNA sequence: TGTGCCAGCAGTGGGGGGGCAGGGAGTAATGAGCAGTTCTTC. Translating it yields CASSGGAGSNEQFF.

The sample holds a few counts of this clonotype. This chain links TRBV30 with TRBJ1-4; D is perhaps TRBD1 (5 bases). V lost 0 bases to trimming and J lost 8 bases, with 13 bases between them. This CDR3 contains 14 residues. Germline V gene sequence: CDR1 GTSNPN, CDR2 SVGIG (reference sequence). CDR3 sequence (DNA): TGTGCCTGGAGTGTGACGGGGCCCGGCGAAAAACTGTTTTTT. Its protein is CAWSVTGPGEKLFF.

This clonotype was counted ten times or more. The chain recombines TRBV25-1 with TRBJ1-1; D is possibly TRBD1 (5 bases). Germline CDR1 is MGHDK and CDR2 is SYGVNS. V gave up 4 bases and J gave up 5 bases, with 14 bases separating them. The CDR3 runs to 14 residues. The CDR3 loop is CASSALGTGTEAFF. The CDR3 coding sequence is TGTGCCAGCAGTGCTTTAGGGACGGGAACTGAAGCTTTCTTT.

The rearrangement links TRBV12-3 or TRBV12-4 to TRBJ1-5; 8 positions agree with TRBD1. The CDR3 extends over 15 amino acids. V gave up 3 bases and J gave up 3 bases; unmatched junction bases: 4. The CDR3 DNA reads TGTGCCAGCAGTTTGGGACAGGCCAACAATCAGCCCCAGCATTTT. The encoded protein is CASSLGQANNQPQHF.

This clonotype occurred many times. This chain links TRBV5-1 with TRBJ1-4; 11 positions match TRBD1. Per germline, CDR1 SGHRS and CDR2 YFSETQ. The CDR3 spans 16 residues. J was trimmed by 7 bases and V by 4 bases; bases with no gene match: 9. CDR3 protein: CASSLGQGGLLEKLFF. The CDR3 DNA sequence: TGCGCCAGCAGCCTGGGACAGGGGGGTCTTCTTGAAAAACTGTTTTTT.

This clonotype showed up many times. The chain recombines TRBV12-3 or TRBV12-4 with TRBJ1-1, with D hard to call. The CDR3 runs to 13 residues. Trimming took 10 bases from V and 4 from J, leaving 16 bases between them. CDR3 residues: CATRTVFGTEAFF. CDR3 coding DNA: TGTGCCACCAGGACGGTGTTTGGCACTGAAGCTTTCTTT.

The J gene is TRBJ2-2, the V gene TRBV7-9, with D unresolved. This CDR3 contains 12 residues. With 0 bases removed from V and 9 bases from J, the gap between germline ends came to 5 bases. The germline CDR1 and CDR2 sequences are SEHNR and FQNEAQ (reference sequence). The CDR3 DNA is TGTGCCAGCAGCTTAGCGTCCAGGGAGCTGTTTTTT. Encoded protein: CASSLASRELFF.

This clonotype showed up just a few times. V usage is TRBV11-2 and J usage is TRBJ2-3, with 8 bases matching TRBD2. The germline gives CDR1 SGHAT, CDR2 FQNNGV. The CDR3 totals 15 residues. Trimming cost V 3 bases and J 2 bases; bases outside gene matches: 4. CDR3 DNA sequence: TGTGCCAGCAGCTTGACACTAGCGGTCACAGATACGCAGTATTTT. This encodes CASSLTLAVTDTQYF.

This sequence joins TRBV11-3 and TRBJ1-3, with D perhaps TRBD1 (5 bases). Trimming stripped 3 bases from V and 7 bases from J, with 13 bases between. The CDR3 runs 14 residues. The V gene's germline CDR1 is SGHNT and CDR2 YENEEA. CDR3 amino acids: CASSFGTEGNTIYF. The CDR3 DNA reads TGTGCCAGCAGCTTCGGGACGGAGGGCAACACCATATATTTT.

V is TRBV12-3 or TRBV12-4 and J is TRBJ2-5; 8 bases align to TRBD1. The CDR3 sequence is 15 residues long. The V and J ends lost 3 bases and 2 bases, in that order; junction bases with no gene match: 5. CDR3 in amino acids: CASSLRTGQQETQYF. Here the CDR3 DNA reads TGTGCCAGCAGTTTGAGGACAGGGCAGCAAGAGACCCAGTACTTC.

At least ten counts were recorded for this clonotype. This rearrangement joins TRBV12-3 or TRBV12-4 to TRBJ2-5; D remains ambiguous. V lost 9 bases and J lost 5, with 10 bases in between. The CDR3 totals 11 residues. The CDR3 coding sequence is TGTGCCAGTTGTGGCCGGGAGACCCAGTACTTC. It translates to CASCGRETQYF.

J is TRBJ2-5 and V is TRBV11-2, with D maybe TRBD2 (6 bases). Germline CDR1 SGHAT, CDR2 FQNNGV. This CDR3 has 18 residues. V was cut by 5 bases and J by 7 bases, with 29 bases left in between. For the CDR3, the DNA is TGTGCCAGCAGCCCTACCGGGGGAAGGTCCTCCCAAGTGGTGACCCAGTACTTC. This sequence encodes CASSPTGGRSSQVVTQYF.

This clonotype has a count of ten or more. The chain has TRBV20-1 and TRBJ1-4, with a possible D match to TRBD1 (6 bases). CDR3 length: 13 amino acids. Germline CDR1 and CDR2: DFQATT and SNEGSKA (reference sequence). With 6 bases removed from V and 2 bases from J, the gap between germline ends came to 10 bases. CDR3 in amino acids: CSAKGQTNEKLFF. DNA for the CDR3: TGCAGTGCCAAAGGACAGACTAATGAAAAACTGTTTTTT.

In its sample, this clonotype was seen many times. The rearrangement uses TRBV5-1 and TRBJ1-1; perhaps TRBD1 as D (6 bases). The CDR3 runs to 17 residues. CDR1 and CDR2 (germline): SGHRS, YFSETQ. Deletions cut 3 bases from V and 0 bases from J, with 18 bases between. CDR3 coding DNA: TGCGCCAGCAGCTCCGGATGGGGGGCCAACCTGAACACTGAAGCTTTCTTT. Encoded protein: CASSSGWGANLNTEAFF.

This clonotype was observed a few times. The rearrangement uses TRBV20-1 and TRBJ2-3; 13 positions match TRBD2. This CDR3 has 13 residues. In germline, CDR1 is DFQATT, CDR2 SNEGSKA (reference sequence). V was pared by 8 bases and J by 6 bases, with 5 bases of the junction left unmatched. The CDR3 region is CSPTSGREDTQYF. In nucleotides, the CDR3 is TGCAGTCCAACTAGCGGGAGGGAGGATACGCAGTATTTT.

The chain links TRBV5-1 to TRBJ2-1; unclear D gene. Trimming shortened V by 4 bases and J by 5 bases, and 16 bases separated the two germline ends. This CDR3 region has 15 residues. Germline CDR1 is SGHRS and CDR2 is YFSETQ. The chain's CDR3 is CASSPLSEPNNEQFF. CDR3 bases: TGCGCCAGCAGCCCCCTGAGCGAGCCAAACAATGAGCAGTTCTTC.

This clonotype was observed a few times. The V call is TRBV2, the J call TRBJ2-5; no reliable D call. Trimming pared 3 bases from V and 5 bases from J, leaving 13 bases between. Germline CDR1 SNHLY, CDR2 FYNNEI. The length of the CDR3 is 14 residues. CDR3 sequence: CASSDLAGHETQYF. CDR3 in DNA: TGTGCCAGCAGTGATTTGGCAGGTCACGAGACCCAGTACTTC.

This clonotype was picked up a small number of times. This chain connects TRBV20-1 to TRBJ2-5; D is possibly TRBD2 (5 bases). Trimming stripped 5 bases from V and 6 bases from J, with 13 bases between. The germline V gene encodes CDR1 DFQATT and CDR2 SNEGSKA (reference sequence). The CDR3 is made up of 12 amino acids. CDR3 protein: CSAPRAGKTQYF. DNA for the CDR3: TGCAGTGCTCCGAGGGCCGGGAAGACCCAGTACTTC.

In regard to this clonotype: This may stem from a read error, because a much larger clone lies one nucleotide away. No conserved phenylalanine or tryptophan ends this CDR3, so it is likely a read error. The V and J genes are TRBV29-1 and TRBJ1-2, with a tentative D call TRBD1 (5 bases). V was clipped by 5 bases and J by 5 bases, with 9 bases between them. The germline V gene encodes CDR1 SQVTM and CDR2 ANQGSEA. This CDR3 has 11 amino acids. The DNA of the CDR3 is TGCAGCGTTTTTCAGGGTTATGGCTACACCCTC. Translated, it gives CSVFQGYGYTL.

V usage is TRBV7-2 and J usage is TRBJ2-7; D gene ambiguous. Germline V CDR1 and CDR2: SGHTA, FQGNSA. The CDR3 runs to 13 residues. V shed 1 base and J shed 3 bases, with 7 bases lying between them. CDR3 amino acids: CASSLEYNYEQYF. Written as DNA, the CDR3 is TGTGCCAGCAGCTTAGAATACAACTACGAGCAGTACTTC.

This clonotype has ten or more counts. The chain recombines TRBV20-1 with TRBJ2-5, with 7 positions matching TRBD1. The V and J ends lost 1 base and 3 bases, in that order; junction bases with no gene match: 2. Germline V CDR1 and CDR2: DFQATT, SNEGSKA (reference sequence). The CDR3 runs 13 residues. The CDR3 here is CSARADREETQYF. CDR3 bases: TGCAGTGCTAGAGCTGACAGGGAAGAGACCCAGTACTTC.